This TCR beta chain was observed in a study of shared clonotypes between healthy human individuals. This CDR3 is 14 amino acids long. The germline CDR1 and CDR2 sequences are MGHRA and YSYEKL. Regarding this clone: The junction differs from germline at one of its ends, possibly a read error.

Partitioning of CD4+ cells yielded a CD45RA+ naive subset and a CD45RA-negative memory subset. Sorted-subset replicate PCRs used about 200 ng DNA, about 30,000 T cell genomes. Only in-frame clones appear in the TCRdb table, and some are missing; sequencing was by immunoSEQ multiplex PCR. Altogether fewer than 1.4 million clones are present, about 80% being singletons, with the ten largest covering under 0.8%. Sequencing input: memory CD4+ T cells from PBMCs. Subset denoted: CD45RA-negative fraction. This chain joins TRBV4-1 and TRBJ2-5, with D unresolved. This TCR came from a young man in good health. Some clones in this sample may be carry-over from other donors' samples. The CDR3: CASSPRLAQGTQYF. CDR3 coding DNA: TGCGCCAGCAGCCCCCGACTGGCCCAAGGGACCCAGTACTTC.